These T cell receptor beta chains were read from a single sample in a study of cytomegalovirus exposure and HLA in healthy donors. Measured with immunoSEQ multiplex PCR; TCRdb has only the in-frame clones, and not every one. The table includes about 180,000 clones, about 80% detected once. The specimen was PBMCs. The receptors were gathered from a man aged 40-50 years in good health and CMV-seronegative. Both conserved end residues are part of each CDR3. The D gene is left open where the match is weak. Size tells how often a clone was seen (once, few, many) or the class of an expanded clone, and some rows leave it out.

D,size,V,J,CDR3,DNA
TRBD1,.,TRBV27,TRBJ1-6,CASSFDFRRQGSSPLHF,TGTGCCAGCAGTTTTGATTTTCGCCGACAGGGGAGTTCACCCCTCCACTTT
.,.,TRBV7-2,TRBJ1-5,CASSLEYSGNQPQHF,TGTGCCAGCAGCTTAGAGTATAGTGGCAATCAGCCCCAGCATTTT
TRBD1,.,TRBV7-2,TRBJ1-1,CASSLGGTGGTEAFF,TGTGCCAGCAGCTTAGGTGGGACAGGGGGAACTGAAGCTTTCTTT
.,.,TRBV28,TRBJ1-6,CASRTTGVSPLHF,TGTGCCAGCAGGACAACAGGCGTCTCACCCCTCCACTTT
TRBD2,.,TRBV5-4,TRBJ2-3,CASSFSGRVADTQYF,TGTGCCAGCAGCTTTAGCGGGAGGGTCGCAGATACGCAGTATTTT
.,.,TRBV11-2,TRBJ1-1,CASSLTRGQFEAFF,TGTGCCAGCAGCTTAACCAGGGGCCAATTTGAAGCTTTCTTT
.,few,TRBV7-9,TRBJ2-2,CASSLILGANTGELFF,TGTGCCAGCAGCTTAATCCTGGGAGCGAACACCGGGGAGCTGTTTTTT
.,.,TRBV2,TRBJ1-5,CASRPRTEGNQPQHF,TGTGCCAGCAGACCTCGGACAGAAGGCAATCAGCCCCAGCATTTT
TRBD1,.,TRBV27,TRBJ1-5,CASSLIGGSNQPQHF,TGTGCCAGCAGTTTAATAGGGGGCAGCAATCAGCCCCAGCATTTT
.,.,TRBV28,TRBJ1-5,CASRGAYSNQPQHF,TGTGCCAGCAGGGGAGCATATAGCAATCAGCCCCAGCATTTT
TRBD2,.,TRBV7-9,TRBJ2-7,CASSLYTAGANEQYF,TGTGCCAGCAGCTTATATACGGCGGGAGCCAACGAGCAGTACTTC
TRBD2,.,TRBV2,TRBJ2-3,CASSDRAGSTDTQYF,TGTGCCAGCAGTGACCGAGCGGGGAGCACAGATACGCAGTATTTT
TRBD1,.,TRBV7-9,TRBJ1-4,CASSLGQGEIEKLFF,TGTGCCAGCAGCTTGGGGCAGGGGGAGATTGAAAAACTGTTTTTT
.,.,TRBV28,TRBJ1-3,CASSLRVGGRGFGNTIYF,TGTGCCAGCAGTTTACGAGTAGGTGGCAGGGGTTTTGGAAACACCATATATTTT
TRBD1,.,TRBV4-3,TRBJ1-2,CASSQVDRGNYGYTF,TGCGCCAGCAGCCAAGTAGACAGGGGCAACTATGGCTACACCTTC
.,.,TRBV4-3,TRBJ1-1,CASSQVSGGEVSGGEAFF,TGCGCCAGCAGCCAAGTATCTGGGGGCGAAGTAAGCGGAGGTGAAGCTTTCTTT
.,few,TRBV30,TRBJ1-3,CAWSLGSSGNTIYF,TGTGCCTGGAGCTTGGGGAGCTCTGGAAACACCATATATTTT
.,.,TRBV28,TRBJ2-7,CASSPQVPGDEQYF,TGTGCCAGCAGCCCGCAGGTACCCGGCGACGAGCAGTACTTC
TRBD1,.,TRBV25-1,TRBJ2-7,CASSAPGQTYEQYF,TGTGCCAGCAGTGCACCGGGACAGACCTACGAGCAGTACTTC
.,.,TRBV6-1,TRBJ2-7,CASSSGKVSSYEQYF,TGTGCCAGCAGCTCGGGGAAAGTTAGCTCCTACGAGCAGTACTTC
.,few,TRBV27,TRBJ2-2,CASSFNRPNTGELFF,TGTGCCAGCAGTTTTAACAGACCGAACACCGGGGAGCTGTTTTTT
TRBD1,.,TRBV7-9,TRBJ2-1,CASASEIRDRVRGQFF,TGTGCCAGCGCGTCCGAGATCCGGGACAGGGTGAGGGGGCAGTTCTTC
.,.,TRBV28,TRBJ2-6,CASSSQGPTGANVLTF,TGTGCCAGCAGTTCACAGGGTCCTACTGGGGCCAACGTCCTGACTTTC
.,once,TRBV15,TRBJ2-1,CATSRGSQGSYNEQFF,TGTGCCACCAGCAGAGGGTCCCAGGGATCCTACAATGAGCAGTTCTTC
.,.,TRBV4-2,TRBJ2-7,CASSPGLGGYEQYF,TGTGCCAGCAGCCCCGGACTGGGGGGTTACGAGCAGTACTTC
TRBD1,.,TRBV6-5,TRBJ2-7,CASSYSRGQYEQYF,TGTGCCAGCAGTTACTCCAGGGGGCAGTACGAGCAGTACTTC
.,.,TRBV5-6,TRBJ2-5,CASSLGTRGTQYF,TGTGCCAGCAGCTTGGGAACACGGGGGACCCAGTACTTC
TRBD1,.,TRBV6-1,TRBJ2-1,CASSDPFRAGSGGNEQFF,TGTGCCAGCAGTGACCCCTTTCGGGCAGGGTCAGGGGGCAATGAGCAGTTCTTC
TRBD1,.,TRBV5-6,TRBJ1-2,CASTLLEQGAWGYTF,TGTGCCAGCACCCTTTTGGAGCAGGGGGCGTGGGGCTACACCTTC
TRBD1,.,TRBV15,TRBJ2-1,CATSTRQGSTRFF,TGTGCCACCAGCACCCGACAGGGATCGACGCGGTTCTTC
.,.,TRBV28,TRBJ1-1,CASKYGNTEAFF,TGTGCCAGCAAGTACGGGAACACTGAAGCTTTCTTT
.,once,TRBV28,TRBJ1-1,CASTPDSVNTEAFF,TGTGCCAGCACCCCCGACTCGGTTAATACTGAAGCTTTCTTT
.,.,TRBV14,TRBJ2-2,CASSQVTANTGELFF,TGTGCCAGCAGCCAAGTAACGGCGAACACCGGGGAGCTGTTTTTT
.,.,TRBV28,TRBJ1-4,CASSFLRSLNEKLFF,TGTGCCAGCAGTTTTCTGAGGTCCCTCAATGAAAAACTGTTTTTT
.,.,TRBV21-1,TRBJ1-1,CASSKGGTGNRSGTNTEAFF,TGTGCCAGCAGCAAAGGGGGGACAGGGAATCGGTCGGGGACGAACACTGAAGCTTTCTTT
.,.,TRBV7-9,TRBJ1-2,CASSFTGYGYTF,TGTGCCAGCAGCTTCACAGGCTATGGCTACACCTTC
.,.,TRBV15,TRBJ2-7,CATSSSRGTSYEQYF,TGTGCCACCAGCAGCTCTAGGGGGACCAGCTACGAGCAGTACTTC
.,.,TRBV5-1,TRBJ2-2,CASSLAWSYTGELFF,TGCGCCAGCAGCTTGGCCTGGAGTTACACCGGGGAGCTGTTTTTT
.,.,TRBV6-5,TRBJ2-7,CASSTGGYEQYF,TGTGCCAGCAGTACCGGGGGCTACGAGCAGTACTTC
.,.,TRBV18,TRBJ2-5,CASSPTGGETQYF,TGTGCCAGCTCACCAACGGGGGGCGAGACCCAGTACTTC
TRBD1,.,TRBV28,TRBJ1-5,CASSLLLNRGVNQPQHF,TGTGCCAGCAGTTTGCTCCTGAACAGGGGGGTAAATCAGCCCCAGCATTTT
TRBD1,.,TRBV5-4,TRBJ2-7,CASSGSGTGGYEQYF,TGTGCCAGCAGCGGATCCGGGACAGGGGGCTACGAGCAGTACTTC
TRBD1,.,TRBV7-3,TRBJ2-7,CASSPQDRGGEQYF,TGTGCCAGCAGCCCCCAAGACAGGGGGGGTGAGCAGTACTTC
.,.,TRBV9,TRBJ2-3,CASSVSWMETTDTQYF,TGTGCCAGCAGCGTATCTTGGATGGAGACCACAGATACGCAGTATTTT
TRBD1,.,TRBV6-5,TRBJ2-1,CASSYGTGSYNEQFF,TGTGCCAGCAGTTACGGGACAGGGTCCTACAATGAGCAGTTCTTC
.,.,TRBV5-1,TRBJ1-2,CASSLYTTGAGYTF,TGCGCCAGCAGCCTTTACACGACAGGAGCCGGCTACACCTTC
TRBD1,.,TRBV27,TRBJ2-7,CASSPTPGQGYEQYF,TGTGCCAGCAGTCCAACCCCGGGACAGGGTTACGAGCAGTACTTC
TRBD2,.,TRBV7-2,TRBJ2-1,CASSLLPREGNNEQFF,TGTGCCAGCAGCTTACTCCCGCGGGAGGGGAACAATGAGCAGTTCTTC
TRBD2,.,TRBV5-1,TRBJ2-5,CASSLDWTSGRTGSQETQYF,TGCGCCAGCAGCTTGGATTGGACTAGCGGGAGAACGGGTTCCCAAGAGACCCAGTACTTC
.,few,TRBV28,TRBJ1-2,CASSPPQGYGYTF,TGTGCCAGCAGCCCCCCACAGGGATATGGCTACACCTTC
TRBD1,.,TRBV28,TRBJ2-6,CASSPLGTVVSGANVLTF,TGTGCCAGCAGTCCCCTCGGGACAGTGGTGTCTGGGGCCAACGTCCTGACTTTC
.,.,TRBV9,TRBJ1-4,CASSVGRTNEKLFF,TGTGCCAGCAGCGTAGGTCGGACTAATGAAAAACTGTTTTTT
.,.,TRBV5-6,TRBJ2-3,CASSSRSSVTDTQYF,TGTGCCAGCAGCTCACGGAGCTCTGTCACAGATACGCAGTATTTT
TRBD2,.,TRBV2,TRBJ2-7,CASSESARTAGGPEYEQYF,TGTGCCAGCAGTGAATCGGCCAGAACGGCGGGAGGGCCTGAGTACGAGCAGTACTTC
.,.,TRBV28,TRBJ1-5,CASRVWDTTYSNQPQHF,TGTGCCAGCAGGGTGTGGGACACCACTTATAGCAATCAGCCCCAGCATTTT
.,.,TRBV5-1,TRBJ2-6,CASSVGLPHSGANVLTF,TGCGCCTCCTCCGTCGGACTCCCTCACTCTGGGGCCAACGTCCTGACTTTC
.,.,TRBV5-1,TRBJ1-3,CASSLESNPGNTIYF,TGCGCCAGCAGCCTTGAGAGCAATCCTGGAAACACCATATATTTT
TRBD1,.,TRBV6-5,TRBJ2-3,CASRQTGGGDTQYF,TGTGCCAGCAGGCAAACAGGGGGAGGAGATACGCAGTATTTT